This T cell receptor beta chain was retrieved from a study of T cell repertoires in cytomegalovirus infection. About the research overall: Both a matching HLA type and CMV infection were indicated by public TCR beta signatures.

This clonotype was counted between two and nine times. Its antigen is still unknown. The V and J ends lost 0 bases and 8 bases respectively, with 23 bases between them. The CDR3 consists of 18 residues. Germline assignment: CDR1 KGHSH and CDR2 LQKENI. TCRdb passed the reads through MiXCR, listing each CDR3 protein once. The sample contains more than 250,000 distinct CDR3 sequences, approximately 25% of which appear only once. This TCR was sampled from a human donor in good health (CMV status not recorded). Some clones in this sample may be carry-over from other donors' samples. Sequences were derived from cultured PBMCs, sampled from culture after CMV antigen stimulation. The rearrangement joins TRBV18 to TRBJ2-1; D is tentatively TRBD1 or TRBD2 (5 bases each). CDR3 in amino acids: CASSPPGRSGRVVHEQFF. The CDR3 DNA is TGTGCCAGCTCACCACCAGGCCGTTCGGGGCGCGTGGTCCATGAGCAGTTCTTC.